Listed below are T cell receptor beta chains from one sample, sequenced in a study of T cell changes during pregnancy in multiple sclerosis. Here immunoSEQ multiplex PCR was the method, and the copy in TCRdb shows in-frame clones only, minus some. Seen here are around 34,000 clones, less than 95% observed once, and the top ten hold around 12%. Sequencing was performed on CD8+ T cells from peripheral blood mononuclear cells, taken in the first trimester of pregnancy. Receptor source: a female donor with multiple sclerosis, enrolled in a pregnancy study. Both conserved end residues are part of each CDR3. The D gene is left open where the match is weak. Some rows mark clone size as missing; the rest say once, few, many or name a class of expanded clone.

d_gene,j_gene,abundance,v_gene,CDR3aa,CDR3nt
NA,TRBJ2-1,NA,TRBV21-1,CASQGGQGFYNEQFF,TGTGCCAGCCAGGGCGGACAGGGTTTCTACAATGAGCAGTTCTTC
TRBD1,TRBJ1-5,NA,TRBV18,CASSDRGYQGWPQHF,TGTGCCAGCTCAGACAGGGGGTACCAAGGGTGGCCCCAGCATTTT
NA,TRBJ1-1,NA,TRBV27,CASSRGTEAFF,TGTGCCAGCAGCAGGGGCACTGAAGCTTTCTTT
NA,TRBJ1-5,NA,TRBV30,CAWTVQGDQPQHF,TGTGCCTGGACCGTACAGGGAGATCAACCCCAGCATTTT
NA,TRBJ2-7,NA,TRBV28,CASRLPGSPHEQYF,TGTGCCAGCAGGCTTCCCGGGAGTCCCCACGAGCAGTACTTC
TRBD1,TRBJ2-1,NA,TRBV10-3,CAINRGTGVNNEQFF,TGTGCCATCAATCGTGGGACAGGGGTTAACAATGAGCAGTTCTTC
TRBD1,TRBJ2-7,NA,TRBV7-6,CASSPPDRVHEQYF,TGTGCCAGCAGCCCCCCCGACAGGGTCCACGAGCAGTACTTC
NA,TRBJ2-2,NA,TRBV27,CASSLSGRREGAGELFF,TGTGCCAGCAGTTTATCGGGAAGGCGGGAAGGAGCCGGGGAGCTGTTTTTT
NA,TRBJ2-7,NA,TRBV7-9,CASSLALVSRGEQYF,TGTGCCAGCAGCTTAGCGCTGGTTTCTAGGGGCGAGCAGTACTTC
TRBD2,TRBJ2-2,NA,TRBV4-3,CASSLTSAIGELFF,TGCGCCAGCAGCCTTACTAGCGCAATCGGGGAGCTGTTTTTT
NA,TRBJ2-3,NA,TRBV19,CASSIAGVTDTQYF,TGTGCCAGTAGTATAGCGGGAGTAACAGATACGCAGTATTTT
NA,TRBJ1-1,NA,TRBV7-2,CASSQGMNTEAFF,TGTGCCAGCAGTCAGGGGATGAACACTGAAGCTTTCTTT
NA,TRBJ2-7,NA,TRBV7-9,CASSLGSQTWEQYF,TGTGCCAGCAGCTTAGGTTCACAGACCTGGGAGCAGTACTTC
TRBD1,TRBJ2-3,NA,TRBV7-9,CASSQTDRSTDTQYF,TGTGCCAGCAGCCAAACGGACAGGTCCACAGATACGCAGTATTTT
TRBD2,TRBJ2-1,NA,TRBV7-9,CASSPPGTSGSRGEQFF,TGTGCCAGCAGCCCCCCGGGGACTAGCGGGAGTAGGGGTGAGCAGTTCTTC
NA,TRBJ2-1,NA,TRBV28,CASSFPLLGSEQFF,TGTGCCAGCAGTTTCCCCCTTCTGGGGAGTGAGCAGTTCTTC
NA,TRBJ2-3,NA,TRBV13,CASSLAGGTSTDTQYF,TGTGCCAGCAGCTTAGCGGGCGGGACTAGCACAGATACGCAGTATTTT
NA,TRBJ1-5,NA,TRBV19,CASSITHYSNQPQHF,TGTGCCAGTAGTATCACACACTATAGCAATCAGCCCCAGCATTTT
TRBD2,TRBJ2-7,NA,TRBV5-1,CASSLQGLAGGYEQYF,TGCGCCAGCAGCCTTCAGGGACTAGCGGGAGGCTACGAGCAGTACTTC
NA,TRBJ2-5,NA,TRBV20-1,CSAMTSETQYF,TGCAGTGCGATGACATCGGAGACCCAGTACTTC
TRBD2,TRBJ2-1,NA,TRBV27,CASRTSGSSNEQFF,TGTGCCAGCCGGACTAGCGGGAGTTCTAATGAGCAGTTCTTC
TRBD2,TRBJ2-1,NA,TRBV6-1,CASRHLAGAVEQFF,TGTGCCAGCAGACACCTAGCGGGAGCGGTTGAGCAGTTCTTC
NA,TRBJ2-3,NA,TRBV6-1,CASLGGSTDTQYF,TGTGCCAGCCTCGGGGGTAGCACAGATACGCAGTATTTT
NA,TRBJ1-3,NA,TRBV6-1,CASSEETPRVFSGNTIYF,TGTGCCAGCAGTGAAGAGACCCCCCGGGTATTCTCTGGAAACACCATATATTTT
TRBD1,TRBJ1-5,NA,TRBV28,CASSSGQGSQPQHF,TGTGCCAGCAGTTCGGGACAGGGCAGTCAGCCCCAGCATTTT
TRBD1,TRBJ1-5,once,TRBV27,CASGYPGQGGNQPQHF,TGTGCCAGCGGATACCCGGGACAGGGTGGCAATCAGCCCCAGCATTTT
NA,TRBJ2-3,NA,TRBV10-3,CAISARTHGTYTDTQYF,TGTGCCATCAGTGCAAGGACACACGGCACATACACAGATACGCAGTATTTT
NA,TRBJ2-3,NA,TRBV15,CATSRDDGSIADTQYF,TGTGCCACCAGCAGAGATGACGGGAGTATTGCAGATACGCAGTATTTT
TRBD1,TRBJ2-7,NA,TRBV2,CASGGTGGYEQYF,TGTGCCAGCGGAGGGACAGGAGGGTACGAGCAGTACTTC
NA,TRBJ2-7,NA,TRBV7-9,CASSLIRGEQYF,TGTGCCAGCAGCTTAATACGGGGCGAGCAGTACTTC
NA,TRBJ1-1,NA,TRBV30,CAWSVGGLSTEAFF,TGTGCCTGGAGTGTTGGGGGGTTAAGCACTGAAGCTTTCTTT
NA,TRBJ2-1,NA,TRBV11-1,CASSPGGTSRNEQFF,TGTGCCAGCAGCCCAGGGGGGACTAGTCGTAATGAGCAGTTCTTC
TRBD2,TRBJ2-7,NA,TRBV28,CASRSGLVYEQYF,TGTGCCAGCAGATCCGGACTAGTGTACGAGCAGTACTTC
NA,TRBJ2-1,NA,TRBV9,CASSPWGEDYNEQFF,TGTGCCAGCAGCCCCTGGGGGGAGGACTACAATGAGCAGTTCTTC
NA,TRBJ2-7,NA,TRBV6-6,CASSWEISYEQYF,TGTGCCAGCAGTTGGGAGATCTCCTACGAGCAGTACTTC
NA,TRBJ2-7,NA,TRBV27,CASSSRLGLSYEQYF,TGTGCCAGCAGTTCCCGACTAGGGCTCTCCTACGAGCAGTACTTC
TRBD2,TRBJ2-1,once,TRBV5-1,CASSLAGGPANEQFF,TGCGCCAGCAGCTTAGCGGGAGGGCCGGCAAATGAGCAGTTCTTC
NA,TRBJ1-1,NA,TRBV4-1,CASSQDGGGDTEAFF,TGCGCCAGCAGCCAAGATGGAGGGGGGGACACTGAAGCTTTCTTT
NA,TRBJ2-5,NA,TRBV15,CATSRDLKGTDQETQYF,TGTGCCACCAGCAGAGATTTGAAAGGAACAGACCAAGAGACCCAGTACTTC
TRBD1,TRBJ1-2,NA,TRBV28,CASSLTGTGGAGYTF,TGTGCCAGCAGTTTAACCGGGACAGGGGGCGCGGGCTACACCTTC
TRBD2,TRBJ2-4,NA,TRBV5-1,CASSLATSGLAKNIQYF,TGCGCCAGCAGCTTGGCCACTAGCGGACTAGCCAAAAACATTCAGTACTTC
NA,TRBJ2-7,NA,TRBV4-1,CASSQERVYEQYF,TGCGCCAGCAGCCAAGAGCGAGTCTACGAGCAGTACTTC
NA,TRBJ2-2,NA,TRBV7-9,CATPNPRGNTGELFF,TGTGCCACCCCAAACCCCAGGGGAAACACCGGGGAGCTGTTTTTT
NA,TRBJ1-1,few,TRBV2,CASSDQRGGIMNTEAFF,TGTGCCAGCAGTGATCAGCGGGGCGGGATAATGAACACTGAAGCTTTCTTT
NA,TRBJ1-1,NA,TRBV6-5,CASSYRAGNTEAFF,TGTGCCAGCAGTTACCGGGCGGGGAACACTGAAGCTTTCTTT
TRBD1,TRBJ2-7,NA,TRBV11-3,CASSSDQPSGTGYSEQYF,TGTGCCAGCAGCTCCGATCAACCGTCCGGGACAGGGTATAGTGAGCAGTACTTC
NA,TRBJ2-7,NA,TRBV27,CASTGGASSYEQYF,TGTGCCAGCACGGGCGGGGCCAGCTCCTACGAGCAGTACTTC
TRBD2,TRBJ2-3,NA,TRBV15,CATSRDRGLTSSTDTQYF,TGTGCCACCAGCAGAGATAGGGGACTAACCTCTAGCACAGATACGCAGTATTTT
NA,TRBJ2-5,NA,TRBV5-1,CASSLDDGSREQYF,TGCGCCAGCAGCTTGGATGACGGGAGTCGAGAGCAGTACTTC
NA,TRBJ2-1,NA,TRBV10-3,CAISGDSTSRSSYNEQFF,TGTGCCATCAGTGGCGATAGTACTAGCAGGAGCTCCTACAATGAGCAGTTCTTC
NA,TRBJ2-1,NA,TRBV9,CASSSIGGPDNEQFF,TGTGCCAGCAGCTCCATCGGGGGGCCAGACAATGAGCAGTTCTTC